A single sample is the source of the 10 T cell receptor beta chains below, sequenced in a study of Ad26.COV2.S vaccination and SARS-CoV-2 variants (dated by TCRdb to about 2021). Library preparation used the immunoSEQ multiplex PCR assay. TCRdb holds this immuneACCESS table with in-frame rearrangements only. Some clones are missing; in checked studies, unresolved V genes explain under half, and the rest has no known cause. This sample comprises about 430,000 clones, 80% to 95% of them detected only once. The ten largest clonotypes hold more than 9% of the sample. This sample's treatment or condition label indicates: some 20 received Ad26.COV2.S at low or high dose, single or two shots; 5 received placebo; per-sample allocation not given. Repertoires of vaccine and placebo recipients were sequenced from samples taken on day 63 after the first injection. Sequenced here: peripheral blood, sampled in a trial of Ad26.COV2.S vaccine versus placebo. Receptors originate from a person between 18 and 65 years old who received the Ad26.COV2.S COVID-19 vaccine or a placebo.

The chain links TRBV28 to TRBJ2-7, with a possible D match to TRBD1 (6 bases). Germline V gives CDR1 MDHEN, CDR2 SYDVKM. Trimming removed 6 bases from V and 0 bases from J, with 15 bases in between. The CDR3 runs 15 residues. CDR3 nucleotides: TGTGCCAGCAGCGTTCGGACAGAAGCCTCCTACGAGCAGTACTTC. It encodes CASSVRTEASYEQYF.

This clone was recorded once. The CDR3 protein is CSVSVYYEQYF. DNA of the CDR3: TGCAGCGTTTCCGTTTACTACGAGCAGTACTTC. The genes are TRBV29-1 and TRBJ2-7; D is unclear. Deletions cut 5 bases from V and 3 bases from J, with 8 bases between. Germline V gene sequence: CDR1 SQVTM, CDR2 ANQGSEA. The CDR3 totals 11 residues.

The chain recombines TRBV19 with TRBJ2-5; D perhaps matches TRBD1 (5 bases). Germline CDR1 is LNHDA and CDR2 is SQIVND (reference sequence). Trimming stripped 5 bases from V and 3 bases from J, with 10 bases between. The CDR3 covers 13 residues. The CDR3 DNA is TGTGCCAGTAGTGAAGGCAGGGAAGAGACCCAGTACTTC. This encodes CASSEGREETQYF.

The chain combines TRBV7-2 with TRBJ1-5; maybe TRBD1 (5 bases). The CDR3 runs 15 residues. V was pared by 1 base and J by 4 bases, with 11 bases between. Germline CDR1 SGHTA, CDR2 FQGNSA. Here the CDR3 reads CASSLGVGVNQPQHF. The DNA of the CDR3 is TGTGCCAGCAGCTTAGGGGTGGGGGTTAATCAGCCCCAGCATTTT. The full variable domain, with the rest looked up from reference TRBV7-2 and TRBJ1-5, is GAGVSQSPSNKVTEKGKDVELRCDPISGHTALYWYRQSLGQGLEFLIYFQGNSAPDKSGLPSDRFSAERTGGSVSTLTIQRTQQEDSAVYLCASSLGVGVNQPQHFGDGTRLSIL.

V usage is TRBV4-3 and J usage is TRBJ2-1, with unresolved D. Deletions cut 1 base from V and 6 bases from J, with 13 bases between. Germline V gene sequence: CDR1 LGHNA, CDR2 YSLEER. The CDR3 extends over 15 amino acids. The CDR3 DNA reads as TGCGCCAGCAGCCAAGCACCAATCACGGGCAATGAGCAGTTCTTC. Protein sequence: CASSQAPITGNEQFF.

This rearrangement joins TRBV5-4 to TRBJ2-1; 9 bases align to TRBD2. V was pared by 2 bases and J by 7 bases, with 7 bases of the junction left unmatched. The germline V gene encodes CDR1 SGHNT and CDR2 YYREEE (reference sequence). The CDR3 runs to 15 residues. CDR3 nucleotide sequence: TGTGCCAGCAGCTTTATAGCGGGAGTCGAGAATGAGCAGTTCTTC. It yields the protein CASSFIAGVENEQFF.

The genes are TRBV7-9 and TRBJ2-7; 7 bases match TRBD1. The CDR3 sequence is 15 residues long. The V segment lost 5 bases and the J segment 0 bases; nucleotides outside the gene matches: 7. Germline CDR1 SEHNR, CDR2 FQNEAQ (reference sequence). CDR3 sequence reads: CASSPGTAYSYEQYF. The DNA of the CDR3 is TGTGCCAGCAGCCCAGGGACAGCTTACTCCTACGAGCAGTACTTC.

The chain carries TRBV9 and TRBJ1-4; 7 bases match TRBD1. This CDR3 comprises 14 residues. V was clipped by 4 bases and J by 5 bases; unmatched bases: 5. CDR1 and CDR2 from the germline V gene are SGDLS and YYNGEE. The CDR3 sequence is CASSTSTGNEKLFF. The CDR3 DNA is TGTGCCAGCAGCACATCGACAGGGAATGAAAAACTGTTTTTT.

This rearrangement joins TRBV2 to TRBJ2-7, with no clear D. CDR1 is SNHLY and CDR2 is FYNNEI in the germline V gene. The V and J ends lost 8 bases and 1 base respectively, with 12 bases between them. The CDR3 loop spans 13 amino acids. CDR3 sequence (DNA): TGTGCCAGCGTCCCCAGTCAATCCTACGAGCAGTACTTC. Translation: CASVPSQSYEQYF. Filled out from reference TRBV2 and TRBJ2-7, the complete variable domain reads EPEVTQTPSHQVTQMGQEVILRCVPISNHLYFYWYRQILGQKVEFLVSFYNNEISEKSEIFDDQFSVERPDGSNFTLKIRSTKLEDSAMYFCASVPSQSYEQYFGPGTRLTVT.

The chain combines TRBV19 with TRBJ1-5, with 7 bases aligning to TRBD1. The germline V gene encodes CDR1 LNHDA and CDR2 SQIVND (reference sequence). The junction had 5 bases not matched to a gene; V was cut back by 7 bases and J by 2 bases. CDR3 length equals 14 residues. The CDR3 is CASNTGVGNQPQHF. CDR3 bases: TGTGCCAGTAACACAGGGGTGGGCAATCAGCCCCAGCATTTT.